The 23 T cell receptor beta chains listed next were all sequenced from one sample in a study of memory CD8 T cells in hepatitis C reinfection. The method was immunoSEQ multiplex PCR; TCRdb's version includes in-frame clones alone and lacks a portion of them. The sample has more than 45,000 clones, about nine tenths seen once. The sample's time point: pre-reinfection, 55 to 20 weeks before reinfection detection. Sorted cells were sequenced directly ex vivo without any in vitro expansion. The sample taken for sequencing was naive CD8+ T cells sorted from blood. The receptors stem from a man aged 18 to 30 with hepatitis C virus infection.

CDR3 loop: CASSQATGQETQYF. CDR3 DNA: TGCGCCAGCAGCCAAGCTACGGGGCAAGAGACCCAGTACTTC. The J gene is TRBJ2-5, the V gene TRBV4-3; tentatively, D is TRBD2 (5 bases). The CDR3 has 14 amino acids. Trimming removed 1 base at V and 2 bases at J, with 8 bases between. CDR1 is LGHNA and CDR2 is YSLEER in the germline V gene.

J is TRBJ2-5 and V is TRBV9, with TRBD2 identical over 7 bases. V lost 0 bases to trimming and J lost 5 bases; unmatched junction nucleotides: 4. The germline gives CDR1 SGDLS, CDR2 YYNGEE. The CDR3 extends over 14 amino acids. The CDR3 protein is CASSVDGGGETQYF. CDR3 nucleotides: TGTGCCAGCAGCGTAGATGGGGGGGGTGAGACCCAGTACTTC.

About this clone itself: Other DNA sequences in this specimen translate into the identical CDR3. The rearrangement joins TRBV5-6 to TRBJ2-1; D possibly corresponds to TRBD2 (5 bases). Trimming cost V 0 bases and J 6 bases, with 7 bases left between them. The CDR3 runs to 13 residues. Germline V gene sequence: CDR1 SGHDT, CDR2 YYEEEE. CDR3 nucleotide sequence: TGTGCCAGCAGCTTGGGAGGGTTCAATGAGCAGTTCTTC. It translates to CASSLGGFNEQFF.

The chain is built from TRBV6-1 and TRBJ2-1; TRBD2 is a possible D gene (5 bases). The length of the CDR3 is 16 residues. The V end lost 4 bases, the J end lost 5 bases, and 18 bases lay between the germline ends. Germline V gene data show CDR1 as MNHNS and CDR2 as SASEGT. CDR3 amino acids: CASSGFGGTEHNEQFF. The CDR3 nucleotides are TGTGCCAGCAGTGGATTTGGAGGAACGGAACACAATGAGCAGTTCTTC.

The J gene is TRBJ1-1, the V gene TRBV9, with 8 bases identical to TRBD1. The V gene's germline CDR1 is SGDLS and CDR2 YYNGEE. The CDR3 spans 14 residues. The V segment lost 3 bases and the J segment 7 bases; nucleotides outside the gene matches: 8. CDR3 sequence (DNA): TGTGCCAGCAGCGCAGAGGGACAGGCAGTTGAAGCTTTCTTT. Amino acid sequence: CASSAEGQAVEAFF.

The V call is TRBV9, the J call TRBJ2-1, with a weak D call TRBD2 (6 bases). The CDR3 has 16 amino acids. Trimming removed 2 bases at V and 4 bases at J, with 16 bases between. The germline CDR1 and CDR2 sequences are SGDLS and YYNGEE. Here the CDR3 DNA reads TGTGCCAGCAGCGTCTTATCAGCGGGCCGGTACAATGAGCAGTTCTTC. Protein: CASSVLSAGRYNEQFF.

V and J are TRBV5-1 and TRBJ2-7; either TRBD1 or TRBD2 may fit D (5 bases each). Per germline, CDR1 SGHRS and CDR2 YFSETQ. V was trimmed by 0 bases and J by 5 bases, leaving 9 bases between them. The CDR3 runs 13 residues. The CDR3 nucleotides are TGCGCCAGCAGCTTGGATGAGGGACACGAGCAGTACGTC. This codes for CASSLDEGHEQYV.

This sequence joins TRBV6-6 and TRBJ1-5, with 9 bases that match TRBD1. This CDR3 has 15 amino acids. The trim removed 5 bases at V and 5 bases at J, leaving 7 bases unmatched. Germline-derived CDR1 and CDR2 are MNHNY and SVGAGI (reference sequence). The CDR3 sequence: CASSQPGQGDQPQHF. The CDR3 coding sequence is TGTGCCAGCAGTCAACCGGGACAGGGAGATCAGCCCCAGCATTTT.

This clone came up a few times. The CDR3 is CANLQGTGNTIYF. CDR3 coding DNA: TGTGCCAACCTACAGGGTACTGGAAACACCATATATTTT. The chain couples TRBV6-5 to TRBJ1-3, with a possible D match to TRBD1 (6 bases). In germline, CDR1 is MNHEY, CDR2 SVGAGI. This CDR3 is built from 13 residues. V shed 10 bases and J shed 2 bases, with 12 bases lying between them.

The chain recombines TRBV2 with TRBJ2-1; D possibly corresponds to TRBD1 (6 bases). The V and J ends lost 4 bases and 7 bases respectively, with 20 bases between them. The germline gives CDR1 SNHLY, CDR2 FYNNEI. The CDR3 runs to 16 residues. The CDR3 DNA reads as TGTGCCAGCAGTGCCCGCCCCCAAGGACAGAAAAATGAGCAGTTCTTC. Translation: CASSARPQGQKNEQFF.

CDR3 residues: CASSGGQGLYNEQFF. CDR3 bases: TGCGCCAGCAGCGGAGGACAGGGCCTATACAATGAGCAGTTCTTC. The chain is built from TRBV5-1 and TRBJ2-1; the match to TRBD1 covers 8 bases. Germline CDR1 SGHRS, CDR2 YFSETQ. With V trimmed by 4 bases and J by 4 bases, 7 bases remained unmatched. The length of the CDR3 is 15 residues.

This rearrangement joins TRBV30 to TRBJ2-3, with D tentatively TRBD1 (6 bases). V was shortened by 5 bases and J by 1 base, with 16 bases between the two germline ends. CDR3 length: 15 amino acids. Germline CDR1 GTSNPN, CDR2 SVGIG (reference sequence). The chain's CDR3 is CAWATGTGRTDTQYF. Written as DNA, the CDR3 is TGTGCCTGGGCTACAGGGACCGGGCGCACAGATACGCAGTATTTT.

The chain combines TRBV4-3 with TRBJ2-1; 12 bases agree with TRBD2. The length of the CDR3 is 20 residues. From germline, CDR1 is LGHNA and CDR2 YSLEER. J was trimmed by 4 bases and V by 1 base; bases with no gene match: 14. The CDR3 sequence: CASSQVWLAGGPDPYNEQFF. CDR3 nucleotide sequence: TGCGCCAGCAGCCAAGTGTGGCTAGCGGGGGGGCCGGACCCTTACAATGAGCAGTTCTTC.

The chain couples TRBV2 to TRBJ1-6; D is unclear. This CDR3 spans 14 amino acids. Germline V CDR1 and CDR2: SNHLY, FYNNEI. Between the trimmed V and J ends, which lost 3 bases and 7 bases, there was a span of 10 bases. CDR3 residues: CASSDGLSNSPLHF. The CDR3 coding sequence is TGTGCCAGCAGTGATGGGCTGAGCAATTCACCCCTCCACTTT. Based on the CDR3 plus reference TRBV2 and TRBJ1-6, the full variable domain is EPEVTQTPSHQVTQMGQEVILRCVPISNHLYFYWYRQILGQKVEFLVSFYNNEISEKSEIFDDQFSVERPDGSNFTLKIRSTKLEDSAMYFCASSDGLSNSPLHFGNGTRLTVT.

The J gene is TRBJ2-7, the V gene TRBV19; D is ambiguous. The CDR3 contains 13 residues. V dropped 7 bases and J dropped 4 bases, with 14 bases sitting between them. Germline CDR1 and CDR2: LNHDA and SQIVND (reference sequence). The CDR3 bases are TGTGCCAGTACTCCTGGAGCCGGGTACGAGCAGTACTTC. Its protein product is CASTPGAGYEQYF.

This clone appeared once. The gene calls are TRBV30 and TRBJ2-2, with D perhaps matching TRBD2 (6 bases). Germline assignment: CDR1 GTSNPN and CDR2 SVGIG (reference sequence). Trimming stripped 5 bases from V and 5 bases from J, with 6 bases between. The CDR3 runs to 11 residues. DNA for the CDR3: TGTGCCTGGGGACTAACCGGGGAGCTGTTTTTT. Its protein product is CAWGLTGELFF. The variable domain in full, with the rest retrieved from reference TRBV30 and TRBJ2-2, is SQTIHQWPATLVQPVGSPLSLECTVEGTSNPNLYWYRQAAGRGLQLLFYSVGIGQISSEVPQNLSASRPQDRQFILSSKKLLLSDSGFYLCAWGLTGELFFGEGSRLTVL.

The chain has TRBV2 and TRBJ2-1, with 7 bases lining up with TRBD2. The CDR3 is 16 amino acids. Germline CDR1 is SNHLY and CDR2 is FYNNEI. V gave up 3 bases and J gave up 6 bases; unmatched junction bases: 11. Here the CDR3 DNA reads TGTGCCAGCAGTGATCGGCTAGCGGTGGGGACCAATGAGCAGTTCTTC. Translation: CASSDRLAVGTNEQFF.

CDR3 bases: TGTGCCAGCAGCGACCGGACGGACTACCTACAAGAGACCCAGTACTTC. It is translated as CASSDRTDYLQETQYF. The V and J genes are TRBV11-2 and TRBJ2-5; maybe TRBD2 (6 bases). The CDR3 is 16 amino acids. The V gene's germline CDR1 is SGHAT and CDR2 FQNNGV. V lost 5 bases and J 2 bases, leaving 18 bases between the germline ends. The entire variable domain, with the rest obtained from reference TRBV11-2 and TRBJ2-5, is as follows: EAGVAQSPRYKIIEKRQSVAFWCNPISGHATLYWYQQILGQGPKLLIQFQNNGVVDDSQLPKDRFSAERLKGVDSTLKIQPAKLEDSAVYLCASSDRTDYLQETQYFGPGTRLLVL.

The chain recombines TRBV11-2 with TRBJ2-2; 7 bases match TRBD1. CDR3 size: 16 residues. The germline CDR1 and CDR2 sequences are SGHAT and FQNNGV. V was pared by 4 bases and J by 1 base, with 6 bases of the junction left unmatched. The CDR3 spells CASSSWGQKNTGELFF. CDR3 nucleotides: TGTGCCAGCAGCTCGTGGGGACAGAAGAACACCGGGGAGCTGTTTTTT.

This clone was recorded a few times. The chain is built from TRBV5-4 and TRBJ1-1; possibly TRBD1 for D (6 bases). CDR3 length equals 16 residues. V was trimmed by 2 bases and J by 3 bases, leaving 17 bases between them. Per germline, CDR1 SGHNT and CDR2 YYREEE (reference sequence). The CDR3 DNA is TGTGCCAGCAGCTTCACTACAGGGTGGGTGCACACTGAAGCTTTCTTT. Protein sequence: CASSFTTGWVHTEAFF.

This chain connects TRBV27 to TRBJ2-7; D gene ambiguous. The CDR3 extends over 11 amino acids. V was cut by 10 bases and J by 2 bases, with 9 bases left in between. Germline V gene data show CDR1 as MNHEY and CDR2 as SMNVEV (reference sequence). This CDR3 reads CAIRSTYEQYF. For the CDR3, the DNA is TGTGCCATCCGGAGCACCTACGAGCAGTACTTC.

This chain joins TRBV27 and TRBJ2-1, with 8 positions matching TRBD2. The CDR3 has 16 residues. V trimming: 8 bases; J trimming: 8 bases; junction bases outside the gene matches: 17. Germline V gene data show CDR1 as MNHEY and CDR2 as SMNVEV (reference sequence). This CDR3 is CASPPIGISGIYEQFF. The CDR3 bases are TGTGCCAGCCCCCCCATCGGGATTAGCGGGATCTATGAGCAGTTCTTC.

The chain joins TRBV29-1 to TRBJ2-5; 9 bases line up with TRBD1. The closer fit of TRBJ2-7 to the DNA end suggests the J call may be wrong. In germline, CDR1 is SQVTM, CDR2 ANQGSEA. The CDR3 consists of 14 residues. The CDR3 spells CSVNTGTGRYEQYF. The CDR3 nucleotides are TGCAGCGTCAACACCGGGACAGGGAGATACGAGCAGTACTTC.